Listed below are T cell receptor beta chains from one sample, sequenced in a study of vaccination effects on CD4 cells after COVID-19. Generated by immunoSEQ multiplex PCR, the TCRdb table keeps only in-frame clones and is missing some. The sample lists some 40,000 clones, over 60% occurring once. Their recognized antigens are unknown. Sequencing used CD4+ T cells from PBMCs cultured with a peptide pool, obtained before COVID-19 vaccination. These receptors all come from a human donor who had a prior SARS-CoV-2 infection. CDR3s include the opening cysteine and the closing phenylalanine or tryptophan. Fields, in order: D gene, J gene, V gene, clone size, CDR3 DNA, CDR3 protein. D genes are given only for firm matches. Clone sizes are given selectively: once, few, many, or a class where the clone is expanded.

>TRBD2|TRBJ2-5|TRBV5-1|.
TGCGCCAGCAGCCGCGGGGGGAGCTACCAAGAGACCCAGTACTTC
CASSRGGSYQETQYF
>.|TRBJ1-6|TRBV24-1|few
TGTGCCACCAGTGAGGGTTCCTATAATTCACCCCTCCACTTT
CATSEGSYNSPLHF
>.|TRBJ2-5|TRBV6-5|.
TGTGCCAGCAGTCCGGGAGTGGTTACACAAGAGACCCAGTACTTC
CASSPGVVTQETQYF
>TRBD1|TRBJ2-3|TRBV6-2/TRBV6-3|once
TGTGCCAGCAGTTTAGTGGGACAGCGGTCAGATACGCAGTATTTT
CASSLVGQRSDTQYF
>.|TRBJ2-5|TRBV5-4|once
TGTGCCAGCAGCTCAGGACTCCTTAAGTCGTACCAAGAGACCCAGTACTTC
CASSSGLLKSYQETQYF
>TRBD1|TRBJ2-7|TRBV19|.
TGTGCCAGTAGTATTAGACAGGGACCGTACGAGCAGTACTTC
CASSIRQGPYEQYF
>.|TRBJ2-4|TRBV6-5|.
TGTGCCAGCAGCCGGGATGGGGACATTCAGTACTTC
CASSRDGDIQYF
>.|TRBJ1-2|TRBV18|.
TGTGCCAGCTCGCCCGGGACAACCTATGGCTACACCTTC
CASSPGTTYGYTF
>.|TRBJ1-1|TRBV7-3|.
TGTGCCAGCGGCACGGGGCGCGCTGAAGTTTTCTTT
CASGTGRAEVFF
>TRBD1|TRBJ2-2|TRBV12-5|.
TGTGCTAGTCAGCGGACAGGGGAGGCCGGGGAGCTGTTTTTT
CASQRTGEAGELFF
>.|TRBJ1-1|TRBV4-3|.
TGCGCCAGCAGCCAAGAATACAGGGCTGAAGCTTTCTTT
CASSQEYRAEAFF
>TRBD1|TRBJ2-4|TRBV12-5|.
TGTGCTAGTGGCCCTGGACAGGGTAGCGAAAACATTCAGTACTTC
CASGPGQGSENIQYF
>.|TRBJ1-3|TRBV5-6|once
TGTGCCAGCAGCTTACCAAACTCTGGAAACACCATATATTTT
CASSLPNSGNTIYF
>TRBD2|TRBJ2-3|TRBV7-9|.
TGTGCCAGCGGTCTGACGGGAGGGGCAGATACGCAGTATTTT
CASGLTGGADTQYF
>.|TRBJ1-2|TRBV3-1/TRBV3-2|.
TGTGCCAGCAGCGAAAGGATCCACGGAGGCTACACCTTC
CASSERIHGGYTF
>.|TRBJ1-6|TRBV2|.
TGTGCCAGCTTCCGGGACCGCTTCTTTAGTTCACCCCTCCACTTT
CASFRDRFFSSPLHF
>TRBD2|TRBJ2-2|TRBV19|.
TGTGCCAGTAGTACTCCGGGACTAGCGTCGAACACCGGGGAGCTGTTTTTT
CASSTPGLASNTGELFF
>TRBD2|TRBJ2-7|TRBV6-1|few
TGTGCCAGCAGTGATGCATTCGGGACTAGCGGAACCTACGAGCAGTACTTC
CASSDAFGTSGTYEQYF
>.|TRBJ2-6|TRBV5-1|.
TGCGCCAGCAGCTTGGTCTCCTCTGGGGCCAACGTCCTGACTTTC
CASSLVSSGANVLTF
>TRBD1|TRBJ2-2|TRBV4-2|.
TGTGCCAGCAGCCAGAGGACCGGGACAGGGCACACCGGGGAGCTGTTTTTT
CASSQRTGTGHTGELFF
>TRBD2|TRBJ2-5|TRBV11-2|.
TGTGCCAGCAGCTTCGCCGGGGGGGCCGGCGCGACCCAGTACTTC
CASSFAGGAGATQYF
>.|TRBJ1-3|TRBV6-2/TRBV6-3|few
TGTGCCAGCAGTTACTCTCGGAGAGGACAGAAATCTGGAAACACCATATATTTT
CASSYSRRGQKSGNTIYF
>TRBD2|TRBJ2-3|TRBV5-1|few
TGCGCCAGCAGCTTGGACGGGGGGATCACAGATACGCAGTATTTT
CASSLDGGITDTQYF
>.|TRBJ1-2|TRBV15|.
TGTGCCACCAGCAAAGTCGGCGTCTATGGCTACACCTTC
CATSKVGVYGYTF
>.|TRBJ1-4|TRBV27|.
TGTGCCAGCAGTTTATTGGGCACCGCAACTAATGAAAAACTGTTTTTT
CASSLLGTATNEKLFF
>TRBD2|TRBJ2-1|TRBV6-4|few
TGTGCCAGCAGACAACTAGCGGGGGGGTACAATGAGCAGTTCTTC
CASRQLAGGYNEQFF
>TRBD1|TRBJ2-5|TRBV11-2|.
TGTGCCAGCAGCCCGGGACAGGGACCCCAAGAGACCCAGTACTTC
CASSPGQGPQETQYF
>.|TRBJ2-2|TRBV3-1/TRBV3-2|.
TGTGCCAGCAGCCACCCTCATGGGACGCAGAACACCGGGGAGCTGTTTTTT
CASSHPHGTQNTGELFF
>.|TRBJ2-4|TRBV15|.
TGTGCCACCAGCAGAGGGGGAGGGGGCGAAAACATTCAGTACTTC
CATSRGGGGENIQYF
>TRBD2|TRBJ2-5|TRBV5-4|.
TGTGCCAGCAGCTTGGATCCCAGCGGGGGTCGGGAGACCCAGTACTTC
CASSLDPSGGRETQYF
>.|TRBJ2-4|TRBV15|.
TGTGCCACCAGCAGAGACGTGGGCATGAAGTACTTC
CATSRDVGMKYF
>.|TRBJ1-5|TRBV6-2/TRBV6-3|.
TGTGCCAGCAGTTACTCGAAAGGATTGGGCAATCAGCCCCAGCATTTT
CASSYSKGLGNQPQHF
>TRBD1|TRBJ2-5|TRBV15|.
TGTGCCACCAGCAGTCGACAGGGTGAGGAGACCCAGTACTTC
CATSSRQGEETQYF
>.|TRBJ1-2|TRBV20-1|.
TGCAGTGCTAGCCAGGACTATGGCTACACCTTC
CSASQDYGYTF
>TRBD1|TRBJ2-3|TRBV4-3|.
TGCGCCAGCAGCCAAGCCAGGGGGGATACGCAGTATTTT
CASSQARGDTQYF